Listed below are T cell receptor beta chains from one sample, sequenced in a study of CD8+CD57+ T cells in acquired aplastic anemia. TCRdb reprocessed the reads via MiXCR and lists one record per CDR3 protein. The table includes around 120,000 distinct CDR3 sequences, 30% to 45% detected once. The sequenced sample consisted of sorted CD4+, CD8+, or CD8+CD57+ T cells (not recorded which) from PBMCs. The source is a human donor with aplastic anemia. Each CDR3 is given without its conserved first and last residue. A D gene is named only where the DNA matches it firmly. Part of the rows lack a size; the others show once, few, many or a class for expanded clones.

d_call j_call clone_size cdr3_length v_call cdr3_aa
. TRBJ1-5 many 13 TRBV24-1 ATKDRTHLNQPQH
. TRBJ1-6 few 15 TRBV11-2 ASSLVGPRGHNSPLH
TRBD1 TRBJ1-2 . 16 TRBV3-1 ASSYSAGTGGLGVGYT
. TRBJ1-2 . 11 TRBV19 ASSIVSGYSYT
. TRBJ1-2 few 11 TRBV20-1 SAPPAGHYGYT
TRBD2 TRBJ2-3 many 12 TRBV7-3 ASSSSGGGDTQY
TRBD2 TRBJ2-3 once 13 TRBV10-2 ASSGTSGRTDTQY
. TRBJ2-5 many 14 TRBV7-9 ASSRRMVDIQETQY
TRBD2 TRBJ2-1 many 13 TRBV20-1 SARETGTTAQVGF
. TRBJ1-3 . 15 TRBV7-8 ASSQDPPGDSGNTIY
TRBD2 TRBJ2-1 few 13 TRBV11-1 ASSASGGARNERF
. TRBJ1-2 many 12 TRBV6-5 ASSYRADNYGYT